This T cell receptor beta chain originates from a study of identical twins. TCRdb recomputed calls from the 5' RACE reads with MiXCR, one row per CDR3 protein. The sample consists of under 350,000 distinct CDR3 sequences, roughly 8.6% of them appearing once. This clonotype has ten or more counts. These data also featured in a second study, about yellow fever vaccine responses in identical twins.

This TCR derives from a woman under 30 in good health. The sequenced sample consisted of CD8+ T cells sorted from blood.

The CDR3 coding sequence is TGTGCCAGCAGTCCCGGACAGGGTACCGGGGAGCTGTTTTTT. It translates to CASSPGQGTGELFF. The chain employs TRBV27 and TRBJ2-2, with 8 bases fitting TRBD1. V shed 5 bases, J shed 5 bases, and the junction held 4 bases outside the gene matches. From germline, CDR1 is MNHEY and CDR2 SMNVEV (reference sequence). The CDR3 spans 14 residues.